This T cell receptor beta chain was sequenced for a study of T cell clusters in autoimmune cytopenias. Findings and caveats of the study: Physiological T cell clusters of healthy donors were apparently absent in primary autoimmune cytopenia patients.

TRB was amplified by touch-down multiplex PCR, primer pools A and B combined. TCRdb reprocessed the multiplex PCR reads; each CDR3 protein has one entry and no DNA is given. The sample table sets out 9,500 to 12,000 distinct CDR3 sequences. As to this clonotype: Antigen: not known.

TRB was amplified from approximately 230 ng of peripheral blood genomic DNA per sample. This same sample was also taken into another study, of T cell repertoires in aging, cancer and after chemotherapy. That report adds: The full dataset contained around 8.2 million TCR reads. Compared with age-matched healthy donors, untreated hematological or solid cancer patients showed higher blood TCR clonality. Loss of evenness, beyond lost richness, contributed to age-related TCR diversity decline in cancer patients.

The TCR comes from a human donor in good health. Sequences were obtained from peripheral blood.

CDR3 region: CASSDQGLYNEQFF. The genes are TRBV6-1 and TRBJ2-1; TCRdb's D call of TRBD2 is untestable without DNA. The CDR3 is made up of 14 amino acids. Germline V lookup: CDR1 MNHNS, CDR2 SASEGT.